This record concerns one T cell receptor beta chain sequence. Here immunoSEQ multiplex PCR was the method, and the copy in TCRdb shows in-frame clones only, minus some. The sample holds more than 500,000 clones, roughly 95% seen once. This specimen comes from a study of shared clonotypes between healthy human individuals. CD45RO-negative cells were positively selected for CCR7, leaving out terminally differentiated effector memory CD45RA+ cells. V lost 3 bases, J lost 4 bases, and 13 bases lay in between. The CDR3 length is 14 residues. In germline, CDR1 is MNHNS, CDR2 SASEGT. Sequencing was carried out using naive CD8+ T cells sorted from blood. V is TRBV6-1 and J is TRBJ2-7; tentative D call: TRBD2 (6 bases). The clonotype originates from a woman between 25 and 40 years old in good health. This CDR3 reads CASSDRGIGYEQYF. CDR3 DNA: TGTGCCAGCAGTGATCGGGGGATCGGTTACGAGCAGTACTTC.